The 3 T cell receptor beta chains listed next were all sequenced from one sample in a study of shared clonotypes between healthy human individuals. The protocol was immunoSEQ multiplex PCR, while the TCRdb copy is restricted to in-frame clones and leaves out a portion. Counted here are approximately 2.1 million clones, approximately 95% occurring once; the ten biggest clones make up 0.35% to 0.45%. Specimen: naive CD4+ T cells from PBMCs. Subset given: CD45RA+ positively selected. The receptor set was obtained from a man between 18 and 29 years old in good health. Some clones in this sample may be carry-over from other donors' samples.

The rearrangement joins TRBV28 to TRBJ2-2; D is unresolved. There are 17 residues in the CDR3. Trimming took 2 bases from V and 6 from J, leaving 19 bases between them. Germline V lookup: CDR1 MDHEN, CDR2 SYDVKM. The CDR3 region has the DNA TGTGCCAGCAGTTTAGGTGACCCATACAATGAGGCCGGGGAGCTGTTTTTT. The encoded protein is CASSLGDPYNEAGELFF.

This rearrangement joins TRBV5-1 to TRBJ2-2; tentative D call: TRBD2 (5 bases). Trimming removed 3 bases from V and 2 bases from J, with 14 bases in between. This CDR3 contains 16 residues. Germline-derived CDR1 and CDR2 are SGHRS and YFSETQ. CDR3 DNA sequence: TGCGCCAGCAGCTGGCAGGAGCTAGCAAACACCGGGGAGCTGTTTTTT. Translated, it gives CASSWQELANTGELFF.

This clone has only one observation. The V and J genes are TRBV11-3 and TRBJ2-2, with TRBD2 matching over 13 bases. The V gene end was trimmed by 4 bases and the J gene end by 0 bases; junction bases not matched to a gene: 11. The CDR3 covers 20 residues. The germline gives CDR1 SGHNT, CDR2 YENEEA. The CDR3 nucleotides read TGTGCCAGCAGCTCTCGGGGGACTAGCGGGGTACCCGCGAACACCGGGGAGCTGTTTTTT. Protein sequence: CASSSRGTSGVPANTGELFF. Based on the CDR3 plus reference TRBV11-3 and TRBJ2-2, the full variable domain is EAGVVQSPRYKIIEKKQPVAFWCNPISGHNTLYWYLQNLGQGPELLIRYENEEAVDDSQLPKDRFSAERLKGVDSTLKIQPAELGDSAVYLCASSSRGTSGVPANTGELFFGEGSRLTVL.